This T cell receptor (beta chain) is from a study of blood T cell repertoires in COVID-19. The table came from immunoSEQ multiplex PCR; TCRdb's copy has only in-frame clones and leaves some out. The top ten hold approximately 5% of the sample, which has under 250,000 clones, 80% to 85% seen once. The specimen was peripheral blood. The receptor's source is a woman aged 65 to 85 with COVID-19, enrolled during active disease.

The DNA of the CDR3 is TGCGCCAGCAGCCTAGGGACTAGTGGGGGTTCGGATACGCAGTATTTT. This encodes CASSLGTSGGSDTQYF. The chain uses TRBV4-3 and TRBJ2-3; TRBD2 agrees at 8 bases. V was pared by 4 bases and J by 6 bases, with 12 bases of the junction left unmatched. CDR1 and CDR2 (germline): LGHNA, YSLEER. CDR3 size: 16 residues.